The sequence of this T cell receptor beta chain was determined in a study of blood T cell repertoires in COVID-19. Whole-study context: COVID-19 samples from acute and convalescent phases originated in the United States, Italy and Spain.

From germline, CDR1 is KGHSH and CDR2 LQKENI. After removal of 6 bases from V and 1 base from J, the junction contained 2 bases not matched to a gene. There are 15 residues in the CDR3. Using immunoSEQ multiplex PCR, the repertoire was profiled, and TCRdb retains in-frame clones only, with some absent. The data show approximately 140,000 clones, around 83% seen once. Recruited during active infection, patients (from Seattle) were subsequently followed longitudinally. The chain joins TRBV18 to TRBJ1-5, with TRBD1 matching over 11 bases. The receptor comes from a man younger than 45 with COVID-19, enrolled during active disease. Sequences were obtained from peripheral blood. The CDR3 spells CASSGQGGSNQPQHF. CDR3 bases: TGTGCCAGCTCGGGACAGGGGGGAAGCAATCAGCCCCAGCATTTT.